This TCR beta chain was sequenced during a study of response to subunit inactivated influenza vaccine. Study-wide results and limits: Every seasonal influenza vaccination brings in few new T cells, the authors suggested.

TCRdb fed the RT-PCR reads into MiXCR, producing one record per CDR3 protein. This sample has roughly 630,000 distinct CDR3 sequences, with 12% to 15% found just once. The germline V gene encodes CDR1 KGHSH and CDR2 LQKENI. The CDR3 loop spans 17 amino acids. V lost 2 bases to trimming and J lost 4 bases; unmatched junction nucleotides: 9. Only a few counts were recorded for this clonotype. Antigen: not known. The TCR originated in a man aged 50-59 years who received an inactivated influenza vaccine. Sequencing was performed on PBMCs from blood, taken approximately 15 days before vaccination. J is TRBJ2-1 and V is TRBV18, with 9 nucleotides matching TRBD1. The CDR3 nucleotides read TGTGCCAGCTCACCATTCCTCCGGGACAGGGCTTACAATGAGCAGTTCTTC. Its translation: CASSPFLRDRAYNEQFF.